This TCR beta chain was identified in a study of T cell clones after liver transplantation. Study context: Three of eight recipients were HCV-positive; others had non-autoimmune, non-viral indications. Patients counted as tolerant after at least one year off all immunosuppression, enzymes not exceeding twice normal. Study results and caveats: The donor-reactive repertoire was only partly measurable in a couple of subjects, lacking donor cells.

Using immunoSEQ multiplex PCR, the repertoire was profiled, and TCRdb retains in-frame clones only, with some absent. This table has over 45,000 clones, approximately 71% appearing once. V dropped 2 bases and J dropped 9; count of bases not matched to a gene: 5. The germline CDR1 and CDR2 sequences are GTSNPN and SVGIG (reference sequence). This CDR3 comprises 12 residues. This clone was observed a handful of times. The antigen is not known. The sequencing here drew on CD4+ T cells from blood, taken more than 53 months after liver transplant. This sequence originates from a human patient who received a liver transplant. The graft donor may be the source of some T cells. The chain links TRBV30 to TRBJ1-1, with 8 bases fitting TRBD1. CDR3 in amino acids: CAWSPGQGKAFF. CDR3 nucleotides: TGTGCCTGGAGTCCCGGACAGGGCAAAGCTTTCTTT.